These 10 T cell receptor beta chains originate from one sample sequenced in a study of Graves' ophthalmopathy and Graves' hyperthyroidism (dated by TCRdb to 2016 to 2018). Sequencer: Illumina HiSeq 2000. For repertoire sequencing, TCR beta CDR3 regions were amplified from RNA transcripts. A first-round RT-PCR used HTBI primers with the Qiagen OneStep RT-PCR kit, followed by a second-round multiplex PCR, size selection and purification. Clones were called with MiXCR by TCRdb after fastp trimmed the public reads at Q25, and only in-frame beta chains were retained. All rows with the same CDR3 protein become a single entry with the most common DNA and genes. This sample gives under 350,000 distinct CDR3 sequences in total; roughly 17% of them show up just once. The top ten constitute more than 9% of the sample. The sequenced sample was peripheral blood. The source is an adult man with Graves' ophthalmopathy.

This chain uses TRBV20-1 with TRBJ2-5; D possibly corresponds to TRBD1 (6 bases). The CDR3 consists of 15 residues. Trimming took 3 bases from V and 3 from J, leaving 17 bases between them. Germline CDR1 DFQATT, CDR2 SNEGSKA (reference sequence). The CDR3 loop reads CSASPVQGTEETQYF. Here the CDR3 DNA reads TGCAGTGCTAGCCCCGTACAGGGTACGGAAGAGACCCAGTACTTC.

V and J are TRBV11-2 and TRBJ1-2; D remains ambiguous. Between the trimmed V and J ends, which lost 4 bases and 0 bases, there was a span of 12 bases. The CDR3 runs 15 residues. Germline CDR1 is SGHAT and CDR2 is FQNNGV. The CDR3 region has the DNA TGTGCCAGCAGCTCCAGCCTACAGCCTAACTATGGCTACACCTTC. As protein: CASSSSLQPNYGYTF.

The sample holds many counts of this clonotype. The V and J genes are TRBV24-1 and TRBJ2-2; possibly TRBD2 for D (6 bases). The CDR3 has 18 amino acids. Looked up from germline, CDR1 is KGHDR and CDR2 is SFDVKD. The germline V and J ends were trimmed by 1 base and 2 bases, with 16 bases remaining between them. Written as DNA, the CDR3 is TGTGCCACCAGTGATTTCCCTACTCGCGGGGCCAACACCGGGGAGCTGTTTTTT. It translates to CATSDFPTRGANTGELFF.

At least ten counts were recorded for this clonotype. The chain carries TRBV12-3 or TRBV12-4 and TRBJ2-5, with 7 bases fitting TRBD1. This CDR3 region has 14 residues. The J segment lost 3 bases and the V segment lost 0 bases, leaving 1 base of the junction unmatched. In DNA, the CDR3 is TGTGCCAGCAGTTTAGCGGGGACAGAAGAGACCCAGTACTTC. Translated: CASSLAGTEETQYF.

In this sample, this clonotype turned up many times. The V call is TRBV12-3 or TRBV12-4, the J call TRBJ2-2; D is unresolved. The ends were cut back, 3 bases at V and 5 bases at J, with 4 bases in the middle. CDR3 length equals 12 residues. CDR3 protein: CASSLDTGELFF. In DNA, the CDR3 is TGTGCCAGCAGTTTGGATACCGGGGAGCTGTTTTTT.

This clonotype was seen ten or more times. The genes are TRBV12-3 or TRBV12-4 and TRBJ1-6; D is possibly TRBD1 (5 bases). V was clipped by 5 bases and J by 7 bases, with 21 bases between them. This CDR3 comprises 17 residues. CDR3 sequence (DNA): TGTGCCAGCAGTGCCGCCAGGTTAGGGGAAAGCAATTCACCCCTCCACTTT. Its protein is CASSAARLGESNSPLHF.

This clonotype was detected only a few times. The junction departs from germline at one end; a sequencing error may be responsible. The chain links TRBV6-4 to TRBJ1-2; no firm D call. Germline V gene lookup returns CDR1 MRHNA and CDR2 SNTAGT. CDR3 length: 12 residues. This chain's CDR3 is CASIIDFYGYIF. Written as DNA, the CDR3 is TGTGCCAGCATTATCGACTTCTATGGCTACATCTTC.

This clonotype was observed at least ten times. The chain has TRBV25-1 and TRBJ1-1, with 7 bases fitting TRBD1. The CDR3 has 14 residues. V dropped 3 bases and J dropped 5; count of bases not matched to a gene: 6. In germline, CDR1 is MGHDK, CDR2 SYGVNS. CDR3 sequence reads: CASSEGGGWTEAFF. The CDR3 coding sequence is TGTGCCAGCAGTGAGGGAGGGGGCTGGACTGAAGCTTTCTTT.

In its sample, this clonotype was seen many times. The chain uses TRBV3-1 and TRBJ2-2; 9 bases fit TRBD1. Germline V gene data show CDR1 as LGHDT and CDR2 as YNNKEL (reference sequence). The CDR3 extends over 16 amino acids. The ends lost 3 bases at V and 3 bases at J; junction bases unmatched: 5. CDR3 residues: CASSQNRGRDTGELFF. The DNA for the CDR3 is TGTGCCAGCAGCCAGAACAGGGGGCGCGACACCGGGGAGCTGTTTTTT.

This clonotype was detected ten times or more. CDR3 protein: CASSQDLAPYIETQYF. For the CDR3, the DNA is TGTGCCAGCAGCCAAGATCTGGCACCTTATATAGAGACCCAGTACTTC. The V and J genes are TRBV14 and TRBJ2-5; D unresolved. The germline gives CDR1 SGHDN, CDR2 FVKESK. CDR3 size: 16 residues. V lost 0 bases, J lost 4 bases, and 15 bases lay in between.